What follows describes a single T cell receptor beta chain. Its antigen is as yet unknown. TCRdb recomputed calls from the 5' RACE reads with MiXCR, one row per CDR3 protein. The table has roughly 770,000 distinct CDR3 sequences, 15% to 20% seen once. These data originate in a study of identical twins. The study's findings and limits: Conclusions leaned on cross-sectional statistical analysis and did not track the same donors over time. Researchers caution that invariant MAIT and iNKT cells could partly confound zero-insertion analyses. Surplus twin overlap in beta out-of-frame sequences was less pronounced.

The germline gives CDR1 SEHNR, CDR2 FQNEAQ (reference sequence). The CDR3 totals 15 residues. V lost 5 bases, J lost 4 bases, and 18 bases lay in between. These data were likewise used in another study, on T cells expressing NK-cell markers. From that paper: Over 5 donors had dominant NKG2C+ clonotypes that comprised roughly 1.0-7.5% of their CD8+ T cells.

Sequencing input: PBMCs. This clonotype was obtained from a woman younger than 30 in good health. The chain has TRBV7-9 and TRBJ2-7; the D is unclear. The CDR3 coding sequence is TGTGCCAGCAGCCCCGTAGGGCAAGAAAGTTACGAGCAGTACTTC. It encodes CASSPVGQESYEQYF.